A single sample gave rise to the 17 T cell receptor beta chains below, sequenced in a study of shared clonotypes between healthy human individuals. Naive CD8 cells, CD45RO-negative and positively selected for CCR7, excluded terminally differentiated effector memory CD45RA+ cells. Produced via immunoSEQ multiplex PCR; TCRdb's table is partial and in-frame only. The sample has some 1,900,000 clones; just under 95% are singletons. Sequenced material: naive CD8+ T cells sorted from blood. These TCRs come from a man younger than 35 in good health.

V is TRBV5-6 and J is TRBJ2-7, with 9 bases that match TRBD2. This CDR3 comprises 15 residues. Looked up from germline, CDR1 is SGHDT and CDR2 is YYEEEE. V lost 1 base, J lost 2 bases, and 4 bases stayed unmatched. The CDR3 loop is CASSLWGGRAYEQYF. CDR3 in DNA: TGTGCCAGCAGCTTGTGGGGCGGGAGGGCCTACGAGCAGTACTTC.

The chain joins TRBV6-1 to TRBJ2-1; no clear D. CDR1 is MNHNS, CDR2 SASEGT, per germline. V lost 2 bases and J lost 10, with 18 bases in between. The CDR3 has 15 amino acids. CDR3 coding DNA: TGTGCCAGCAGTGAATGGCAGGCCCCCAATGGGGAGCAGTTCTTC. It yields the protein CASSEWQAPNGEQFF.

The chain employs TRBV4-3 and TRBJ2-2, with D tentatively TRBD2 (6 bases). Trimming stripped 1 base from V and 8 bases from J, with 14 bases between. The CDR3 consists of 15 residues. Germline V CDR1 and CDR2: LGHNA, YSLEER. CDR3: CASSQGPGTPGELFF. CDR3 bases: TGCGCCAGCAGCCAAGGACCGGGGACTCCAGGGGAGCTGTTTTTT.

The CDR3, as DNA: TGTGCCAGCAGTTTGCTAACAAGGTCTGAAGCTTTCTTT. As protein: CASSLLTRSEAFF. The chain joins TRBV27 to TRBJ1-1; D uncertain. The CDR3 contains 13 residues. The ends were cut back, 3 bases at V and 6 bases at J, with 11 bases in the middle. In germline, CDR1 is MNHEY, CDR2 SMNVEV (reference sequence).

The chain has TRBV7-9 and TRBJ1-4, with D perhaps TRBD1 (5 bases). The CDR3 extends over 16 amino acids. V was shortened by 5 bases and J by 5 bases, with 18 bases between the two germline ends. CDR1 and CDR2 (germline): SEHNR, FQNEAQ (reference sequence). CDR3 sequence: CASSPYFLGPNEKLFF. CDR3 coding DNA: TGTGCCAGCAGCCCATACTTCCTGGGACCCAATGAAAAACTGTTTTTT.

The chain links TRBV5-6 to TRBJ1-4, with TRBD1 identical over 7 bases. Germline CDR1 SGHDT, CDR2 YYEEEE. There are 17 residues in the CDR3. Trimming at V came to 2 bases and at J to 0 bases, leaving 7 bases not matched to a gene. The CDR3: CASSFRGTVATNEKLFF. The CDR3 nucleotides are TGTGCCAGCAGCTTCCGCGGGACAGTTGCAACTAATGAAAAACTGTTTTTT.

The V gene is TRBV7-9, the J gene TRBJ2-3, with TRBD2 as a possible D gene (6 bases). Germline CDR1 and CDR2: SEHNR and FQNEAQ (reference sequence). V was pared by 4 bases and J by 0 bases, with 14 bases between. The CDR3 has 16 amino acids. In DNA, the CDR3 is TGTGCCAGCAGCTCTAATAGCGGCCCTAGCACAGATACGCAGTATTTT. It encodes CASSSNSGPSTDTQYF.

The CDR3 DNA sequence: TGTGCCAGCAGTTTTGGGGGGCACGGGATGAACACTGAAGCTTTCTTT. The encoded protein is CASSFGGHGMNTEAFF. This chain connects TRBV27 to TRBJ1-1; D possibly corresponds to TRBD1 (6 bases). Between the trimmed V and J ends, which lost 3 bases and 0 bases, there was a span of 14 bases. The V gene's germline CDR1 is MNHEY and CDR2 SMNVEV (reference sequence). The CDR3 is 16 amino acids.

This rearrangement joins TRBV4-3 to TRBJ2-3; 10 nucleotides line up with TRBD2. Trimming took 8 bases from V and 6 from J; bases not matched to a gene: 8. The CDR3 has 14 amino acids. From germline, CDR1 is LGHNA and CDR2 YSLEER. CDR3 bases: TGCGCCAGCGGGCTAGCGGGAGACGCGGATACGCAGTATTTT. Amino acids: CASGLAGDADTQYF.

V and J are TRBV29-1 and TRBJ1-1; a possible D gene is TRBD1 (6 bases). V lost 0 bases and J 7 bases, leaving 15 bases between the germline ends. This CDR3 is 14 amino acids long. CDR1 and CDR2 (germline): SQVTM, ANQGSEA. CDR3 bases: TGCAGCGTTGAAGATCCCAGGGGAGTGGGTGAAGCTTTCTTT. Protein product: CSVEDPRGVGEAFF.

CDR3 nucleotide sequence: TGTGCCAGTAGTGATCCGGGACAGGGTCCCGATAATTCACCCCTCCACTTT. Translating it yields CASSDPGQGPDNSPLHF. The rearrangement uses TRBV19 and TRBJ1-6, with 9 nucleotides matching TRBD1. Germline assignment: CDR1 LNHDA and CDR2 SQIVND (reference sequence). V dropped 5 bases and J dropped 5; count of bases not matched to a gene: 10. The CDR3 consists of 17 residues.

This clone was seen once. The CDR3 DNA reads as TGTGCCATCAGTGAGCCTAGCGGGAGTCCCTACAATGAGCAGTTCTTC. This translates into CAISEPSGSPYNEQFF. The genes are TRBV10-3 and TRBJ2-1, with TRBD2 matching over 10 bases. The CDR3 is 16 amino acids. The V and J ends lost 2 bases and 2 bases, in that order; junction bases with no gene match: 3. Per the germline V gene, CDR1 is ENHRY and CDR2 is SYGVKD.

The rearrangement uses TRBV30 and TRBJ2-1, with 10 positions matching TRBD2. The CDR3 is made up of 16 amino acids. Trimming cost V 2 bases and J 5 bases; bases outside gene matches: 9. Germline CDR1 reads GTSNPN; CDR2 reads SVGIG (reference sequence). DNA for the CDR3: TGTGCCTGGAGTCCACCCCCGCTAGCGGGAGACAATGAGCAGTTCTTC. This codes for CAWSPPPLAGDNEQFF.

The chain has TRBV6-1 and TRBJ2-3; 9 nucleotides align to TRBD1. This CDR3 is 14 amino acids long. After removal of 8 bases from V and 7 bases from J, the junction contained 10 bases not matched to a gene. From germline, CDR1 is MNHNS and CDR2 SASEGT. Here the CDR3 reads CASGPGQGFHTQYF. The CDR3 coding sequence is TGTGCCAGCGGGCCGGGACAGGGTTTCCATACGCAGTATTTT.

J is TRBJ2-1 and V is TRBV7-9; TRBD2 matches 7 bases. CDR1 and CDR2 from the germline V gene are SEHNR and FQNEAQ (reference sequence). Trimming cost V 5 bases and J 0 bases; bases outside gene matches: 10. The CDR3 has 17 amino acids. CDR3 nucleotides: TGTGCCAGCAGCCCTCGGGGAGGGAAGAGCTCCTACAATGAGCAGTTCTTC. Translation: CASSPRGGKSSYNEQFF.

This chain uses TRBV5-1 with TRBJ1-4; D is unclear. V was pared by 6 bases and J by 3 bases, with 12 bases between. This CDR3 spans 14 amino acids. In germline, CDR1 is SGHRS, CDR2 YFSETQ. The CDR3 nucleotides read TGCGCCAGCACCCCCGTCAGCCCTAATGAAAAACTGTTTTTT. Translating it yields CASTPVSPNEKLFF.

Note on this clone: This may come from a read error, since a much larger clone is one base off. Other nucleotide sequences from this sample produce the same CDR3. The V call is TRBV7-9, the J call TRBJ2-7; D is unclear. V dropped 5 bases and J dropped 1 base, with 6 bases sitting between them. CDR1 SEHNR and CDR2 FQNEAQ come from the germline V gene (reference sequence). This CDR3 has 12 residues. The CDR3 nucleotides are TGTGCCAGCAGCCTAGGGTCCTACGAGCAGTACTTC. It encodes CASSLGSYEQYF.